This is a list of T cell receptor beta chains from one sample in a study of technical replicates of blood from several donors. The method was immunoSEQ multiplex PCR; TCRdb's version includes in-frame clones alone and lacks a portion of them. This table holds tens of thousands of clones, about 95% found once. The specimen sequenced was PBMCs. These TCRs come from a human donor in good health. Some clones in this sample may be carry-over from other donors' samples. CDR3s include the opening cysteine and the closing phenylalanine or tryptophan. D genes are given only for firm matches.

d_call j_call v_call cdr3_nt cdr3_aa
- TRBJ2-3 TRBV7-2 TGTGCCAGCAGCTTTCGTGGCGGAGATACGCAGTATTTT CASSFRGGDTQYF
- TRBJ2-7 TRBV4-3 TGCGCCAGCAGCCAAGGGGCTAGCTGGGACGAGCAGTACTTC CASSQGASWDEQYF
- TRBJ2-2 TRBV11-1 TGTGCCAGCAGCTTGAGGTGGGCCGGGGAGCTGTTTTTT CASSLRWAGELFF
- TRBJ2-7 TRBV4-3 TGCGCCAGCAGCCAAGCAGAATTGACCCCGGGGGAGCAGTACTTC CASSQAELTPGEQYF
TRBD1 TRBJ1-5 TRBV5-4 TGTGCCAGCAGGGACGGACAGGGTGGGCCCCAGCATTTT CASRDGQGGPQHF
TRBD1 TRBJ1-5 TRBV5-1 TGCGCCAGCAGCTTGGAGGGGGCCAGGCATCAGCCCCAGCATTTT CASSLEGARHQPQHF
TRBD1 TRBJ1-2 TRBV14 TGTGCCAGCAGCCTCGGACAGGGGAGTACCTATGGCTACACCTTC CASSLGQGSTYGYTF
- TRBJ1-2 TRBV4-2 TGTGCCAGCAGCCAAGATTCCAACACGGGTGACGGCTACACCTTC CASSQDSNTGDGYTF
- TRBJ1-2 TRBV30 TGTGCCTGGAGTGAACAGGGAGTTGGATATGGCTACACCTTC CAWSEQGVGYGYTF
- TRBJ1-5 TRBV15 TGTGCCACCAGCACCGCGGGGGCTGGCAATCAGCCCCAGCATTTT CATSTAGAGNQPQHF
TRBD1 TRBJ2-2 TRBV11-2 TGTGCCAGCAGACCGGGACAGGCGAACACCGGGGAGCTGTTTTTT CASRPGQANTGELFF